A single sample gave rise to the 29 T cell receptor beta chains below, sequenced in a study of Ad26.COV2.S vaccination and SARS-CoV-2 variants. Treatment indicated: around 19 received Ad26.COV2.S at low or high dose, single or two shots; 5 received placebo; per-sample allocation not given. Day 63 following the first vaccine or placebo injection was when the samples were taken. Method: immunoSEQ multiplex PCR; TCRdb's copy keeps in-frame clones and lacks some. This table has approximately 410,000 clones, roughly 90% appearing once. The sample was peripheral blood, taken in a trial of Ad26.COV2.S vaccine versus placebo. The receptors here all came from a person between 18 and 59 years old who received the Ad26.COV2.S COVID-19 vaccine or a placebo.

V and J are TRBV4-3 and TRBJ2-7; D possibly matches TRBD1 or TRBD2 (6 bases each). V was shortened by 0 bases and J by 4 bases, with 13 bases between the two germline ends. From germline, CDR1 is LGHNA and CDR2 YSLEER. The CDR3 has 15 amino acids. CDR3 bases: TGCGCCAGCAGCCAAGATATGGAGGGGGGTTACGAGCAGTACTTC. Residues: CASSQDMEGGYEQYF.

Remarks on this clone: Other nucleotide sequences from this sample produce the same CDR3. V is TRBV3-1 (or the pseudogene TRBV3-2) and J is TRBJ2-1, with D unresolved. The CDR3 extends over 13 amino acids. Germline CDR1 reads LGHDT; CDR2 reads YNNKEL (reference sequence). The V end lost 1 base, the J end lost 4 bases, and 5 bases lay between the germline ends. CDR3 coding DNA: TGTGCCAGCAGCCAAGTAGTTTACAATGAGCAGTTCTTC. It translates to CASSQVVYNEQFF.

The rearrangement links TRBV3-1 (or the pseudogene TRBV3-2) to TRBJ1-6; D gene uncertain. With 0 bases removed from V and 4 bases from J, the gap between germline ends came to 7 bases. The CDR3 sequence is 15 residues long. The V gene's germline CDR1 is LGHDT and CDR2 YNNKEL (reference sequence). CDR3 sequence (DNA): TGTGCCAGCAGCCAAGACCGGCTTTATAATTCACCCCTCCACTTT. Its translation: CASSQDRLYNSPLHF.

The chain combines TRBV19 with TRBJ1-5, with D perhaps TRBD1 (5 bases). The ends were cut back, 10 bases at V and 1 base at J, with 14 bases in the middle. Per germline, CDR1 LNHDA and CDR2 SQIVND (reference sequence). This CDR3 has 14 residues. The CDR3 coding sequence is TGTGCCACAACGTGGGGGGGAAGCAATCAGCCCCAGCATTTT. This gives the protein CATTWGGSNQPQHF.

This rearrangement joins TRBV25-1 to TRBJ1-3; no firm D call. The CDR3 contains 13 residues. The germline gives CDR1 MGHDK, CDR2 SYGVNS. Between the trimmed V and J ends, which lost 1 base and 3 bases, there was a span of 4 bases. CDR3 bases: TGTGCCAGCAGTGAATGGGTTGGAAACACCATATATTTT. It codes for CASSEWVGNTIYF.

This sequence joins TRBV5-6 and TRBJ2-7; TRBD2 agrees at 8 bases. The CDR3 length is 14 residues. The V segment lost 4 bases and the J segment 3 bases; nucleotides outside the gene matches: 6. Per the germline V gene, CDR1 is SGHDT and CDR2 is YYEEEE. The CDR3 spells CASSLGSGGYEQYF. In DNA form, the CDR3 reads TGTGCCAGCAGCCTTGGGAGCGGGGGCTACGAGCAGTACTTC.

This chain joins TRBV2 and TRBJ1-6; weak D call: TRBD1 (6 bases). V lost 6 bases and J lost 4, with 13 bases in between. This CDR3 has 15 residues. Germline V gives CDR1 SNHLY, CDR2 FYNNEI. For the CDR3, the DNA is TGTGCCAGCAGCATCAGGGGCACTTATAATTCACCCCTCCACTTT. This encodes CASSIRGTYNSPLHF. The full variable domain, its missing parts supplied by reference TRBV2 and TRBJ1-6, is EPEVTQTPSHQVTQMGQEVILRCVPISNHLYFYWYRQILGQKVEFLVSFYNNEISEKSEIFDDQFSVERPDGSNFTLKIRSTKLEDSAMYFCASSIRGTYNSPLHFGNGTRLTVT.

This chain joins TRBV18 and TRBJ2-2, with D possibly matching TRBD1 (7 bases). V lost 5 bases to trimming and J lost 2 bases, with 15 bases between them. CDR3 length equals 16 residues. Germline CDR1 reads KGHSH; CDR2 reads LQKENI. The CDR3 coding sequence is TGTGCCAGCTCATTTCTGACAGGGACTAACACCGGGGAGCTGTTTTTT. Amino acids: CASSFLTGTNTGELFF.

This chain uses TRBV7-2 with TRBJ2-7; D gene ambiguous. The V end lost 5 bases, the J end lost 3 bases, and 17 bases lay between the germline ends. The CDR3 sequence is 15 residues long. Germline V gene data show CDR1 as SGHTA and CDR2 as FQGNSA. The CDR3 coding sequence is TGTGCCAGCAGCCATGACTCGGTCTCCAACTACGAGCAGTACTTC. It translates to CASSHDSVSNYEQYF.

This chain links TRBV18 with TRBJ1-1; D gene uncertain. The CDR3 covers 14 residues. V lost 2 bases, J lost 2 bases, and 9 bases lay in between. CDR1 is KGHSH, CDR2 LQKENI, per germline. In nucleotides, the CDR3 is TGTGCCAGCTCACCAAGCCGAGGAAACACTGAAGCTTTCTTT. Residues: CASSPSRGNTEAFF.

The J gene is TRBJ2-6, the V gene TRBV10-3; the D gene is possibly TRBD1 (5 bases). The germline V and J ends were trimmed by 3 bases and 0 bases, with 9 bases remaining between them. The CDR3 loop spans 16 amino acids. CDR1 and CDR2 from the germline V gene are ENHRY and SYGVKD. This CDR3 is CAISDGAPSGANVLTF. DNA for the CDR3: TGTGCCATCAGTGATGGGGCCCCCTCTGGGGCCAACGTCCTGACTTTC.

DNA of the CDR3: TGTGCCAGCAGCCGAGCTAGCGAGTACAATGAGCAGTTCTTC. It is translated as CASSRASEYNEQFF. The chain couples TRBV7-8 to TRBJ2-1; TRBD2 is a possible D gene (6 bases). Between the trimmed V and J ends, which lost 5 bases and 4 bases, there was a span of 12 bases. Looked up from germline, CDR1 is SGHVS and CDR2 is FQNEAQ. This CDR3 has 14 amino acids. Complete variable domain (other parts from reference TRBV7-8 and TRBJ2-1): GAGVSQSPRYKVAKRGQDVALRCDPISGHVSLFWYQQALGQGPEFLTYFQNEAQLDKSGLPSDRFFAERPEGSVSTLKIQRTQQEDSAVYLCASSRASEYNEQFFGPGTRLTVL.

V is TRBV4-3 and J is TRBJ1-5; D is ambiguous. The germline gives CDR1 LGHNA, CDR2 YSLEER. The CDR3 is 15 residues long. The ends were cut back, 0 bases at V and 5 bases at J, with 11 bases in the middle. The DNA for the CDR3 is TGCGCCAGCAGCCAAGACCCGACCCGCCATCAGCCCCAGCATTTT. Translation gives CASSQDPTRHQPQHF.

The V and J genes are TRBV30 and TRBJ2-5; D may correspond to TRBD1 or TRBD2 (5 bases each). Per germline, CDR1 GTSNPN and CDR2 SVGIG (reference sequence). Deletions cut 0 bases from V and 5 bases from J, with 10 bases between. The length of the CDR3 is 13 residues. CDR3 amino acids: CAWSVGTGETQYF. CDR3 nucleotides: TGTGCCTGGAGTGTTGGGACGGGCGAGACCCAGTACTTC. The whole variable domain, remainder taken from reference TRBV30 and TRBJ2-5, is SQTIHQWPATLVQPVGSPLSLECTVEGTSNPNLYWYRQAAGRGLQLLFYSVGIGQISSEVPQNLSASRPQDRQFILSSKKLLLSDSGFYLCAWSVGTGETQYFGPGTRLLVL.

The chain uses TRBV15 and TRBJ2-1; 9 nucleotides match TRBD2. The CDR3 runs 15 residues. J lost 8 bases, V lost 5 bases, and 10 bases had no gene match. Looked up from germline, CDR1 is LNHNV and CDR2 is YYDKDF (reference sequence). CDR3: CATSSEAGGPDEQFF. The CDR3 coding sequence is TGTGCCACCAGCTCGGAGGCGGGGGGGCCCGATGAGCAGTTCTTC. The full variable domain, its missing parts supplied by reference TRBV15 and TRBJ2-1, is DAMVIQNPRYQVTQFGKPVTLSCSQTLNHNVMYWYQQKSSQAPKLLFHYYDKDFNNEADTPDNFQSRRPNTSFCFLDIRSPGLGDTAMYLCATSSEAGGPDEQFFGPGTRLTVL.

V gene TRBV5-4 combines with J gene TRBJ2-2, with TRBD1 matching 7 bases. This CDR3 contains 15 residues. Trimming at V came to 4 bases and at J to 1 base, leaving 4 bases not matched to a gene. Germline V gene lookup returns CDR1 SGHNT and CDR2 YYREEE (reference sequence). The CDR3 nucleotides read TGTGCCAGCAGCAACAGGGGAAAGAACACCGGGGAGCTGTTTTTT. Translated, it gives CASSNRGKNTGELFF.

The chain has TRBV5-1 and TRBJ2-5; the D is unclear. The CDR3 is 13 amino acids. Germline V gene data show CDR1 as SGHRS and CDR2 as YFSETQ. Trimming removed 6 bases from V and 3 bases from J, with 12 bases in between. The CDR3 coding sequence is TGCGCCAGCAAGCTTAACAGTAAAGAGACCCAGTACTTC. Its translation is CASKLNSKETQYF.

The V call is TRBV27, the J call TRBJ1-6; weak D call: TRBD1 (5 bases). Germline lookup yields CDR1 MNHEY and CDR2 SMNVEV (reference sequence). This CDR3 region has 14 residues. The V end was cut by 4 bases, the J end by 7 bases, with 11 bases between. CDR3 amino acids: CASSYQGNNSPLHF. The CDR3 nucleotides read TGTGCCAGCAGTTATCAGGGTAACAATTCACCCCTCCACTTT.

The V gene is TRBV5-1, the J gene TRBJ1-4; D not resolved. The CDR3 is 14 residues long. The germline V gene encodes CDR1 SGHRS and CDR2 YFSETQ. Deletions cut 7 bases from V and 8 bases from J, with 18 bases between. CDR3 sequence (DNA): TGCGCCAGCCGAATCATGGGAAGTCAGGAAAAACTGTTTTTT. As protein: CASRIMGSQEKLFF.

This chain connects TRBV6-1 to TRBJ1-2, with TRBD1 as a possible D gene (5 bases). CDR1 and CDR2 (germline): MNHNS, SASEGT. V was clipped by 2 bases and J by 7 bases, with 20 bases between them. The CDR3 sequence is 16 residues long. The CDR3 coding sequence is TGTGCCAGCAGTGAATATCCCCCCGGGGGAGGAGGTGGCTACACCTTC. This sequence encodes CASSEYPPGGGGGYTF.

This rearrangement joins TRBV7-9 to TRBJ2-5; no clear D. The CDR3 loop spans 13 amino acids. Between the trimmed V and J ends, which lost 3 bases and 2 bases, there was a span of 7 bases. Germline V gene sequence: CDR1 SEHNR, CDR2 FQNEAQ (reference sequence). The CDR3 nucleotides are TGTGCCAGCAGCTTTCGAGCACAAGAGACCCAGTACTTC. Protein product: CASSFRAQETQYF.

This clone was picked up one time. V is TRBV6-1 and J is TRBJ2-6; tentatively, D is TRBD1 (5 bases). CDR3 length: 16 residues. V dropped 3 bases and J dropped 0 bases, with 9 bases sitting between them. Germline CDR1 is MNHNS and CDR2 is SASEGT. The CDR3 sequence is CASSDGHLSGANVLTF. In DNA, the CDR3 is TGTGCCAGCAGTGATGGACACCTCTCTGGGGCCAACGTCCTGACTTTC.

The V call is TRBV4-1, the J call TRBJ2-7; no definite D call. V was trimmed by 3 bases and J by 3 bases, leaving 15 bases between them. Germline V gives CDR1 MGHRA, CDR2 YSYEKL. The CDR3 is 15 residues long. CDR3 in amino acids: CASSHSLTTLYEQYF. For the CDR3, the DNA is TGCGCCAGCAGCCATAGTCTGACAACGCTCTACGAGCAGTACTTC.

The chain uses TRBV20-1 and TRBJ1-1; D call uncertain. V was cut by 0 bases and J by 9 bases, with 8 bases left in between. Germline lookup yields CDR1 DFQATT and CDR2 SNEGSKA (reference sequence). This CDR3 contains 11 residues. The CDR3 DNA is TGCAGTGCTAGAGACCGGGCTCAAGCTTTCTTT. Amino acids: CSARDRAQAFF.

Of note for this clone: Other DNA sequences from this sample encode an identical CDR3 as well. The chain combines TRBV6-6 with TRBJ2-3, with 8 bases identical to TRBD2. This CDR3 has 16 amino acids. With V trimmed by 2 bases and J by 0 bases, 4 bases remained unmatched. Per germline, CDR1 MNHNY and CDR2 SVGAGI (reference sequence). As DNA, the CDR3 is TGTGCCAGCAGTTACGGGGCGGGGGGAAGCACAGATACGCAGTATTTT. Translated, it gives CASSYGAGGSTDTQYF.

The genes are TRBV11-2 and TRBJ1-5; 8 bases agree with TRBD1. This CDR3 spans 15 amino acids. J was trimmed by 1 base and V by 6 bases; bases with no gene match: 5. Germline CDR1 SGHAT, CDR2 FQNNGV. The CDR3, as DNA: TGTGCCAGCAGTGCGACAGGGGTGAGCAATCAGCCCCAGCATTTT. Protein sequence: CASSATGVSNQPQHF.

This sequence joins TRBV20-1 and TRBJ2-1; 10 bases map to TRBD2. CDR3 size: 11 residues. CDR1 is DFQATT, CDR2 SNEGSKA, per germline (reference sequence). V lost 6 bases and J lost 14; bases outside the gene matches: 7. The CDR3 DNA sequence: TGCAGTGCAGGAACTAGCGGGGCGGAGTTCTTC. Translation gives CSAGTSGAEFF.

V and J are TRBV7-2 and TRBJ2-5; TRBD2 aligns across 9 bases. In germline, CDR1 is SGHTA, CDR2 FQGNSA. The CDR3 totals 13 residues. CDR3 in amino acids: CASRGGLRETQYF. CDR3 nucleotide sequence: TGTGCGTCGCGGGGGGGTTTAAGAGAGACCCAGTACTTC.

The J gene is TRBJ2-3, the V gene TRBV19; D gene ambiguous. Trimming cost V 3 bases and J 6 bases, with 4 bases left between them. CDR3 length equals 11 residues. The V gene's germline CDR1 is LNHDA and CDR2 SQIVND (reference sequence). CDR3 coding DNA: TGTGCCAGTAGTATCCTTGATACGCAGTATTTT. Its protein product is CASSILDTQYF. Full variable domain (missing parts from reference TRBV19 and TRBJ2-3): DGGITQSPKYLFRKEGQNVTLSCEQNLNHDAMYWYRQDPGQGLRLIYYSQIVNDFQKGDIAEGYSVSREKKESFPLTVTSAQKNPTAFYLCASSILDTQYFGPGTRLTVL.